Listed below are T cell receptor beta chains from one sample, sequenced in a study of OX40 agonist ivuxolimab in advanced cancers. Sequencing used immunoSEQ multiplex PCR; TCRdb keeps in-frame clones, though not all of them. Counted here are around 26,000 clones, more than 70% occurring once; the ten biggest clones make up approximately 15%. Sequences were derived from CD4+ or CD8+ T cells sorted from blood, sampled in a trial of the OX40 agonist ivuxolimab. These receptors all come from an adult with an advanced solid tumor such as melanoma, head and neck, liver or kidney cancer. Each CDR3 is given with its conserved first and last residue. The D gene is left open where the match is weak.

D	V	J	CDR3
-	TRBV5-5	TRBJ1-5	CASSLGGDQPQHF
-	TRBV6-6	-	CASSGAYEQYF
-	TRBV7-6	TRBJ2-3	CASSPPFSDTQYF
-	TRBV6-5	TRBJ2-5	CASRLWGAQETQYF
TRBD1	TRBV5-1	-	CASSFGQGFDEQYF
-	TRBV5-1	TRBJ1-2	CASSAGQSENYGYTF
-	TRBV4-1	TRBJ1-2	CASSQLDRLMGDGYTF
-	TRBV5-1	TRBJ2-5	CASSLGGVGETQYF
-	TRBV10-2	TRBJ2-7	CASRDPYRVIYEQYF
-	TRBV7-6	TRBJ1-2	CASRPRGAGYTF
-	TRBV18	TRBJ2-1	CASSPDSVVSGEQFF
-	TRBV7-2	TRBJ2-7	CASRSTGEGEQYF
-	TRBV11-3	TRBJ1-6	CASSLRQDSPLHF
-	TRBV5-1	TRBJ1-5	CASSVGHENQPQHF
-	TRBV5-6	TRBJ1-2	CASRRGAAYGYTF
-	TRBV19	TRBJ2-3	CASSIGRARRDTQYF
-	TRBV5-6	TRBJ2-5	CASSLVAGYGILMRAQYF